The subject of this entry is one T cell receptor beta chain. This CDR3 has 16 amino acids. Germline V gives CDR1 SEHNR, CDR2 FQNEAQ (reference sequence). This entry is derived from a study of monozygotic twins with inflammatory bowel disease. TCRdb re-called the 5' RACE reads; one entry per CDR3 protein, DNA not given. In all, the sample yields roughly 150,000 distinct CDR3 sequences. Sequenced input: blood. The V call is TRBV7-9, the J call TRBJ2-1; the TCRdb call, TRBD1, lacks DNA for checking. The sequence was obtained from a human donor with ulcerative colitis or Crohn's disease, or a healthy co-twin of an affected twin (not recorded which). The CDR3 loop is CASSLAGQGVYNEQFF.